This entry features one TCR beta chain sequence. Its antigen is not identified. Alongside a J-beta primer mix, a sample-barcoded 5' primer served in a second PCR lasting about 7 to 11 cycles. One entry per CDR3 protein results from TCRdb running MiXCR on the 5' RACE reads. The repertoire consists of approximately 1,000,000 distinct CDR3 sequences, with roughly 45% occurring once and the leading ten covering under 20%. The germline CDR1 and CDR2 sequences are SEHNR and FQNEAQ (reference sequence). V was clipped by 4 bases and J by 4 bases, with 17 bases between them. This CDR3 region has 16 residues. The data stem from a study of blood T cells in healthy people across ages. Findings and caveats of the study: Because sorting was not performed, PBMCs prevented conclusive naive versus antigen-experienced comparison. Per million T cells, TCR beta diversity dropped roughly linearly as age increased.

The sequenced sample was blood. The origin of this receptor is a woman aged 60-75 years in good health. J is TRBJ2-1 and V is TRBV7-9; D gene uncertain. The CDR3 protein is CASSSTQEHSYNEQFF. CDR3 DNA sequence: TGTGCCAGCAGCTCCACGCAGGAGCACTCATACAATGAGCAGTTCTTC. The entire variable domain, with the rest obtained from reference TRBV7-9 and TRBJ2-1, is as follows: DTGVSQNPRHKITKRGQNVTFRCDPISEHNRLYWYRQTLGQGPEFLTYFQNEAQLEKSRLLSDRFSAERPKGSFSTLEIQRTEQGDSAMYLCASSSTQEHSYNEQFFGPGTRLTVL.